The rows below give T cell receptor beta chains drawn from one sample of a study of CD8+ T cells in alopecia areata. The protocol was immunoSEQ multiplex PCR, while the TCRdb copy is restricted to in-frame clones and leaves out a portion. The data show roughly 180,000 clones, around 63% seen once. This specimen was CD4+ T cells sorted from blood, taken at week 0. The receptors shown here come from a human donor with alopecia areata. CDR3s include the opening cysteine and the closing phenylalanine or tryptophan. Fields, in order: J gene, V gene, CDR3 protein.

j_call: TRBJ2-7; v_call: TRBV11-2; cdr3_aa: CASSLEGQGAFVGQYF
j_call: TRBJ2-7; v_call: TRBV29-1; cdr3_aa: CSVMDASYEQYF
j_call: TRBJ2-4; v_call: TRBV5-6; cdr3_aa: CASSRPVANIQYF
j_call: TRBJ2-5; v_call: TRBV5-1; cdr3_aa: CASSLGLAGGPLETQYF
j_call: TRBJ1-2; v_call: TRBV30; cdr3_aa: CAWSGEGGLNYGYTF
j_call: TRBJ2-7; v_call: TRBV7-9; cdr3_aa: CASRLDGTYSYEQYF
j_call: TRBJ2-2; v_call: TRBV2; cdr3_aa: CASRTVINTGELFF
j_call: TRBJ2-5; v_call: TRBV7-9; cdr3_aa: CASSPPGRRTEETQYF
j_call: TRBJ2-5; v_call: TRBV5-1; cdr3_aa: CASSFAGEPTETQYF
j_call: TRBJ2-5; v_call: TRBV15; cdr3_aa: CATSRDDRQETQYF
j_call: TRBJ2-2; v_call: TRBV7-2; cdr3_aa: CASSLAATTNTGELFF
j_call: TRBJ2-3; v_call: TRBV27; cdr3_aa: CASSQRATDTQYF
j_call: TRBJ2-7; v_call: TRBV9; cdr3_aa: CASSVDVGDLEQYF
j_call: TRBJ2-3; v_call: TRBV7-2; cdr3_aa: CASSNRQISTDTQYF
j_call: TRBJ2-5; v_call: TRBV29-1; cdr3_aa: CSVARGGETQYF
j_call: TRBJ2-1; v_call: TRBV13; cdr3_aa: CASSLSGQRGYNEQFF
j_call: TRBJ1-1; v_call: TRBV29-1; cdr3_aa: CSVGFRTNTEAFF
j_call: TRBJ1-2; v_call: TRBV5-6; cdr3_aa: CASSPVASPLGYTF
j_call: TRBJ2-6; v_call: TRBV28; cdr3_aa: CASSTAGQSSSGANVLTF
j_call: TRBJ2-5; v_call: TRBV6-1; cdr3_aa: CASRAPGTGEETQYF
j_call: TRBJ1-2; v_call: TRBV30; cdr3_aa: CAWSPTGHFGYTF
j_call: TRBJ2-1; v_call: TRBV29-1; cdr3_aa: CSVEELAGFGFSSHNEQFF
j_call: TRBJ1-2; v_call: TRBV10-3; cdr3_aa: CAISGNDRGSNYGYTF
j_call: TRBJ2-3; v_call: TRBV30; cdr3_aa: CAWRLAGGRDTQYF
j_call: TRBJ1-2; v_call: TRBV29-1; cdr3_aa: CSGGDRSRGGYTF
j_call: TRBJ1-2; v_call: TRBV5-1; cdr3_aa: CASSPGQGGGYTF
j_call: TRBJ2-7; v_call: TRBV7-4; cdr3_aa: CASSFRGIDEQYF
j_call: TRBJ2-7; v_call: TRBV6-5; cdr3_aa: CASSSVGYEQYF
j_call: TRBJ1-2; v_call: TRBV5-1; cdr3_aa: CASSLRDSYGYTF
j_call: TRBJ1-2; v_call: TRBV2; cdr3_aa: CASTAKYGYTF
j_call: TRBJ2-5; v_call: TRBV29-1; cdr3_aa: CSVDGYQETQYF
j_call: TRBJ2-7; v_call: TRBV29-1; cdr3_aa: CSVEGRGREQYF
j_call: TRBJ1-5; v_call: TRBV28; cdr3_aa: CASSGTGDNQPQHF
j_call: TRBJ1-1; v_call: TRBV14; cdr3_aa: CASSRVGWSDTEAFF
j_call: TRBJ2-2; v_call: TRBV9; cdr3_aa: CASSPNLDYGELFF
j_call: TRBJ1-2; v_call: TRBV30; cdr3_aa: CAWSVTGAHGYTF
j_call: TRBJ1-5; v_call: TRBV29-1; cdr3_aa: CSVGLSNQPQHF
j_call: TRBJ1-2; v_call: TRBV11-2; cdr3_aa: CASSPTTGTGYTF
j_call: TRBJ2-4; v_call: TRBV11-2; cdr3_aa: CASSLDRASGGDIQYF
j_call: TRBJ1-2; v_call: TRBV30; cdr3_aa: CAWGTGRGAPNYGYTF
j_call: TRBJ2-7; v_call: TRBV7-2; cdr3_aa: CASSLRGYEQYF
j_call: TRBJ2-3; v_call: TRBV5-1; cdr3_aa: CASSFQGDTQYF
j_call: TRBJ1-3; v_call: TRBV6-1; cdr3_aa: CASALEKPGNTIYF
j_call: TRBJ1-2; v_call: TRBV6-5; cdr3_aa: CASSYLVGFGGYTF
j_call: TRBJ1-1; v_call: TRBV29-1; cdr3_aa: CSVDGTEAFF
j_call: TRBJ2-7; v_call: TRBV29-1; cdr3_aa: CSATQRGVYEQYF
j_call: TRBJ2-3; v_call: TRBV9; cdr3_aa: CASSVSERGTDTQYF
j_call: TRBJ1-1; v_call: TRBV30; cdr3_aa: CAWRRNTEAFF
j_call: TRBJ1-5; v_call: TRBV4-3; cdr3_aa: CASSQEVNQPQHF
j_call: TRBJ1-2; v_call: TRBV29-1; cdr3_aa: CSVEGQDPTVGYTF
j_call: TRBJ2-1; v_call: TRBV5-1; cdr3_aa: CASSLRSAGGGRSYNEQFF
j_call: TRBJ1-2; v_call: TRBV29-1; cdr3_aa: CSVDYAGGEDGYTF
j_call: TRBJ2-5; v_call: TRBV7-8; cdr3_aa: CASSLGSGGRETQYF
j_call: TRBJ2-7; v_call: TRBV7-9; cdr3_aa: CASRAGGYEQYF
j_call: TRBJ2-1; v_call: TRBV27; cdr3_aa: CASSFERGAYNEQFF
j_call: TRBJ2-7; v_call: TRBV29-1; cdr3_aa: CSARGSRGGSYEQYF
j_call: TRBJ1-2; v_call: TRBV29-1; cdr3_aa: CSAALGTGFGYTF
j_call: TRBJ2-5; v_call: TRBV19; cdr3_aa: CASSTWTSGVETQYF